This T cell receptor beta chain was profiled in a study of tumor and adjacent non-tumor tissue in lung cancer. Across the whole study: Samples averaged about 3.8 million productive TCRbeta reads each. Study-wide findings and caveats: Higher tumor TCR diversity was associated with shorter survival. TCR diversity was significantly greater in tumor than normal lung tissue.

Note on this clonotype: Its antigen is unknown. Given the absence of the conserved phenylalanine or tryptophan at the CDR3 end, a read error is likely.

RNA was extracted from bulk tissue without any cell sorting. The normal lung tissue was taken more than 3 cm from the tumor edge. Donors were chemotherapy-naive, newly diagnosed lung cancer surgical patients in China, August–November 2014. A modified ARM-PCR protocol with three rounds of nested PCR amplified TCRbeta. TCRdb itself ran the multiplex PCR reads through MiXCR, one entry per CDR3 protein. Of approximately 66,000 distinct CDR3 sequences detected, about 56% appear once; the ten largest clones hold under 35%. V gave up 1 base and J gave up 7 bases; unmatched junction bases: 7. CDR1 is SGHAT and CDR2 is FQNNGV in the germline V gene. CDR3 length equals 14 residues.

The sequencing input was distant non-tumor lung tissue. This rearrangement joins TRBV11-2 to TRBJ2-7; 7 bases fit TRBD1. This TCR was sampled from a man aged 65 to 79 with non-small cell lung cancer. The CDR3 bases are TGTGCCAGCAGCTTAGGGGACAGAAGCTATGAGCAGTACATC. It is translated as CASSLGDRSYEQYI.